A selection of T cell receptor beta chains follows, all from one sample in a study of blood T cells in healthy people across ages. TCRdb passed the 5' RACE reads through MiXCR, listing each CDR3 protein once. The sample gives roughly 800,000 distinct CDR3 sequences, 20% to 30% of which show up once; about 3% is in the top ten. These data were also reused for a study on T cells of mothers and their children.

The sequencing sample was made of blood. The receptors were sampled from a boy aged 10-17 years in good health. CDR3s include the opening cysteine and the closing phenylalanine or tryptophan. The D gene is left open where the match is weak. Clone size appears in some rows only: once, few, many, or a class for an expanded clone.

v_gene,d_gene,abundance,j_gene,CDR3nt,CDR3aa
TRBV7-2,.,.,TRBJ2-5,TGTGCCAGCAGCATTCGAAGAGGGGAGACCCAGTACTTC,CASSIRRGETQYF
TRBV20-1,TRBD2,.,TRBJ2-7,TGCAGTGCTAGACAGAGGACTAGCTCCTACGAGCAGTACTTC,CSARQRTSSYEQYF
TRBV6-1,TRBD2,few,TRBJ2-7,TGTGCCAGCGAACGCCTGGGAGGGTCCTACGAGCAGTACTTC,CASERLGGSYEQYF
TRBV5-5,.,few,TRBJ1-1,TGTGCCAGCAGCTTTAACGATATGAACACTGAAGCTCTCTTT,CASSFNDMNTEALF
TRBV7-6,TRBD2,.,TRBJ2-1,TGTGCCAGCAGCTTAGTCCCCCTAGCGGGGGTATACAATGAGCAGTTCTTC,CASSLVPLAGVYNEQFF
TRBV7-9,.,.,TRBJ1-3,TGTGCCAGCGCCACATCTGGAAACACCATATATTTT,CASATSGNTIYF
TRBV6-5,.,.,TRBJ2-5,TGTGCCAGCGGGGGCAGTGGGAATATCGAGACCCAGTACTTC,CASGGSGNIETQYF
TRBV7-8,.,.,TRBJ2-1,TGTGCCAGCAGCTTGCCCCAGGGCTTCTACAATGAGCAGTTCTTC,CASSLPQGFYNEQFF
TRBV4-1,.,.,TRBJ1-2,TGCGCCAGCAGCCAAGGCAGCTCAGGTTATGGCTACACCTTC,CASSQGSSGYGYTF
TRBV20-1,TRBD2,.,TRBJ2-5,TGCAGTGCCCCTAGCGGGGGTCTAGAGACCCAGTACTTC,CSAPSGGLETQYF
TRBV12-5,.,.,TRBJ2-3,TGTGCTAGTGGCCCCGGGGCCCTTAGCACAGATACGCAGTATTTT,CASGPGALSTDTQYF
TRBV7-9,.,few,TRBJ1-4,TGTGCCAGCAGGCCCATCCTCGCAACTAATGAAAAACTGTTTTTT,CASRPILATNEKLFF
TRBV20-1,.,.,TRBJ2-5,TGCAGTGCTAGATCTCCAGGGCATCAAGAGACCCAGTACTTC,CSARSPGHQETQYF
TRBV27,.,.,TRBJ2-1,TGTGCCAGCAGTTTATACGGGAACAGACCCTACAATGAGCAGTTCTTC,CASSLYGNRPYNEQFF
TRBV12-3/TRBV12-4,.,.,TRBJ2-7,TGTGCCAGCAGTTTTTATGCGGGGAAGGGATACGAGCAGTACTTC,CASSFYAGKGYEQYF
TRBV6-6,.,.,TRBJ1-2,TGTGCCAGCGGTAGGACTGCCTATGGCTACACCTTC,CASGRTAYGYTF
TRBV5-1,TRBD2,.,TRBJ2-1,TGCGCCAGCAGCTTTGAGACTAGCGGGGGGGTCTCCTACAATGAGCAGTTCTTC,CASSFETSGGVSYNEQFF
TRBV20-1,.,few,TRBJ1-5,TGCAGTGCTAGAGAAGGTAGTCAGCCCCAGCATTTT,CSAREGSQPQHF
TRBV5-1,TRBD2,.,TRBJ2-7,TGCGCCAGCAGCGGGACTAGCGGAAGCTCCTACGAGCAGTACTTC,CASSGTSGSSYEQYF
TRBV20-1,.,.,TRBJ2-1,TGCAGTGCTAGATCCGGGGCGGGGGCAGGCCTCCAGTTCTTC,CSARSGAGAGLQFF
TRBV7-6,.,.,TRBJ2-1,TGTGCCAGCAGCTTAAATATCGGGGCCAATGAGCAGTTCTTC,CASSLNIGANEQFF
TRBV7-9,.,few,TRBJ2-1,TGTGCCAGCAGCTTAGAACGCCAAGAGCAGTTCTTC,CASSLERQEQFF
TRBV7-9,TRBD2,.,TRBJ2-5,TGTGCCAGCAGCTTAGAGAGCGGGGCCCTGGGGGAGCAGTACTTC,CASSLESGALGEQYF
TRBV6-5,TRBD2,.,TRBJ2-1,TGTGCCAGCACCCCGACTAGCGGGGGGAGGAATGAGCAGTTCTTC,CASTPTSGGRNEQFF
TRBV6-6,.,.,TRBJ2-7,TGTGCCAGCGCGTTAAGCTCCTACGAGCAGTACTTC,CASALSSYEQYF
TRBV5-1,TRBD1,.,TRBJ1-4,TGCGCCAGCAGCTTGTACAGGGGAGTTGAAAAACTGTTTTTT,CASSLYRGVEKLFF
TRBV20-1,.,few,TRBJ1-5,TGCAGTGCTAGAGATGGCGGGACAAGCAATCAGCCCCAGCATTTT,CSARDGGTSNQPQHF
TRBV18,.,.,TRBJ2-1,TGTGCCAGCTCACCACCGAACACAGGGAGGAGGAATGAGCAGTTCTTC,CASSPPNTGRRNEQFF
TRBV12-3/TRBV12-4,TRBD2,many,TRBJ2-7,TGTGCCAGCAGTTTATCCCTAGCGGGGGGGTACGAGCAGTACTTC,CASSLSLAGGYEQYF
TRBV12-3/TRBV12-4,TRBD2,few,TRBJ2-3,TGTGCCAGCAGGAGACTAGCGGCAGATACGCAGTATTTT,CASRRLAADTQYF
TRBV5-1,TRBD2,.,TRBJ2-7,TGCGCCAGCAGCTGGTTCGGGGGGACCTCCTACGAGCAGTACTTC,CASSWFGGTSYEQYF
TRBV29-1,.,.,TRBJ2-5,TGCAGCGTTGAAGATCCGGGTAAAGAGACCCAGTACTTC,CSVEDPGKETQYF
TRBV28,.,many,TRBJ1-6,TGTGCCAGCAGTCCCGGAGGGGGGGAACGACCCCTCCACTTT,CASSPGGGERPLHF
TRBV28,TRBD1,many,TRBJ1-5,TGTGCCAGCAGTAAACAGGGGAGCAATCAGCCCCAGCATTTT,CASSKQGSNQPQHF
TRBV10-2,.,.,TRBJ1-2,TGCGCCAGCAGTCGCGCGGGGACCACTAACTATGGCTACACCTTC,CASSRAGTTNYGYTF
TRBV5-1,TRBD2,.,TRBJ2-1,TGCGCCAGCATGGATCGAGCGGGGGCCACCTACAATGAGCAGTTCTTC,CASMDRAGATYNEQFF